This T cell receptor beta chain came from a study of T cells in Graves' hyperthyroidism and ophthalmopathy. Study outcomes and limitations: Most clonotypes that expanded in the thyroid above 0.001 also showed up in blood.

RNA transcripts served as the template for amplifying TCR beta CDR3 regions. A first-round RT-PCR of the TCR CDR3 used the HTBI primer set. One entry per CDR3 protein, called by TCRdb with MiXCR from the multiplex PCR reads. The top ten hold around 40% of the sample, which has over 350,000 distinct CDR3 sequences, approximately 17% seen once. This clonotype was seen only a few times. Its antigen is not known. The authors took PBMCs from 10 ml fresh peripheral blood. Trimming pared 5 bases from V and 4 bases from J, leaving 12 bases between. This CDR3 has 14 residues. This chain connects TRBV12-3 or TRBV12-4 to TRBJ1-5; D gene unclear. This TCR came from a man younger than 30 with Graves' ophthalmopathy. The material sequenced was blood. CDR3 DNA sequence: TGTGCCAGCAGTCTGACAAAAACTAATCAGCCCCAGCATTTT. Its translation: CASSLTKTNQPQHF.